The entry below gives a single T cell receptor beta chain sequence along with its context. Its antigen is as yet unknown. This may be a read error: a much more frequent sequence differs by one nucleotide. The sample originates from a study of T cells in Graves' hyperthyroidism and ophthalmopathy. Findings of the study overall: Researchers found most expanded thyroid clonotypes above 0.001 in blood as well. The model anticipated ophthalmopathy a median around six months pre-onset. Ophthalmopathy and stable hyperthyroidism were separated by a 13 V-J model.

Researchers amplified the TCR beta CDR3 regions from RNA transcripts. HTBI primers were employed in a first-round RT-PCR of the TCR CDR3. MiXCR, applied by TCRdb to the multiplex PCR reads, yields one record per CDR3 protein. The profile shows 650,000 to 800,000 distinct CDR3 sequences, about 45% of them singletons. Based on clinical symptoms, serum thyroxine and TRAb, thyroid ultrasound and orbital computed tomography, diagnoses were reached. The V end lost 6 bases, the J end lost 9 bases, and 9 bases lay between the germline ends. This CDR3 comprises 12 residues. CDR1 SGHVS and CDR2 FQNEAQ come from the germline V gene.

The chain is built from TRBV7-8 and TRBJ1-6, with D uncertain. Sequencing was carried out using peripheral blood or thyroid tissue (not recorded which). The TCR was taken from an adult man with Graves' disease, either hyperthyroidism or ophthalmopathy (not recorded which). This CDR3 is CASRYVASPLHF. CDR3 nucleotide sequence: TGTGCCAGCAGATATGTCGCTTCACCCCTCCACTTT.